The 21 T cell receptor beta chains below come from one sample, sequenced in a study of T cell changes during pregnancy in multiple sclerosis. Produced via immunoSEQ multiplex PCR; TCRdb's table is partial and in-frame only. The sample shows approximately 88,000 clones, about 93% of them seen only once. This sample comprised peripheral blood, obtained in the first trimester of pregnancy. Every receptor here comes from a female donor with multiple sclerosis, enrolled in a pregnancy study.

This clone occurred a few times. This chain connects TRBV15 to TRBJ1-6; D is undetermined. The CDR3 is made up of 14 amino acids. Per germline, CDR1 LNHNV and CDR2 YYDKDF (reference sequence). Trimming shortened V by 0 bases and J by 10 bases, and 10 bases separated the two germline ends. This CDR3 is CATSRDQEGSPLHF. The CDR3 DNA is TGTGCCACCAGCAGAGATCAGGAGGGATCACCCCTCCACTTT.

This clone appeared once. The chain is built from TRBV11-2 and TRBJ1-2, with D maybe TRBD1 (5 bases). Germline V gene lookup returns CDR1 SGHAT and CDR2 FQNNGV. This CDR3 has 14 residues. The V end was cut by 1 base, the J end by 5 bases, with 11 bases between. This CDR3 reads CASSLVGTEYGYTF. The CDR3 bases are TGTGCCAGCAGCTTAGTTGGGACTGAGTATGGCTACACCTTC.

The chain couples TRBV19 to TRBJ1-4; 7 bases line up with TRBD1. Germline CDR1 and CDR2: LNHDA and SQIVND (reference sequence). This CDR3 has 17 residues. J lost 1 base, V lost 1 base, and 6 bases had no gene match. The CDR3 protein is CASSIATGVRTNEKLFF. CDR3 nucleotide sequence: TGTGCCAGTAGTATAGCAACAGGGGTTCGAACTAATGAAAAACTGTTTTTT.

The J gene is TRBJ2-1, the V gene TRBV9, with 9 nucleotides matching TRBD2. Trimming removed 3 bases from V and 10 bases from J; junction bases left unmatched: 11. Germline V lookup: CDR1 SGDLS, CDR2 YYNGEE. This CDR3 has 15 residues. The CDR3 region has the DNA TGTGCCAGCAGCGGTATAGCGGGGGCCCCCAGGGAGCAGTTCTTC. This codes for CASSGIAGAPREQFF.

V and J are TRBV19 and TRBJ1-2; TRBD1 is a possible D gene (5 bases). Germline V gene sequence: CDR1 LNHDA, CDR2 SQIVND (reference sequence). Trimming took 7 bases from V and 8 from J, leaving 17 bases between them. This CDR3 spans 13 amino acids. CDR3 in amino acids: CASKAGGLGGYTF. The DNA of the CDR3 is TGTGCCAGTAAGGCCGGGGGACTCGGCGGCTACACCTTC.

The chain couples TRBV7-3 to TRBJ1-2; 7 bases fit TRBD1. Trimming removed 5 bases from V and 2 bases from J; junction bases left unmatched: 5. The CDR3 is 14 residues long. Per germline, CDR1 SGHTA and CDR2 FQGTGA. The CDR3 here is CASSRDSLNYGYTF. The CDR3 coding sequence is TGTGCCAGCAGCCGGGACAGCCTAAACTATGGCTACACCTTC.

This chain links TRBV28 with TRBJ1-3, with TRBD1 as a possible D gene (6 bases). The CDR3 is 15 residues long. V was cut by 3 bases and J by 4 bases, with 13 bases left in between. Per the germline V gene, CDR1 is MDHEN and CDR2 is SYDVKM. Written as DNA, the CDR3 is TGTGCCAGCAGTTTCCCCTCAGGGACAGGAAACACCATATATTTT. It specifies CASSFPSGTGNTIYF.

The chain combines TRBV6-1 with TRBJ1-1; D call uncertain. V was cut by 0 bases and J by 0 bases, with 11 bases left in between. The CDR3 length is 16 residues. The V gene's germline CDR1 is MNHNS and CDR2 SASEGT. CDR3 loop: CASSEARLRLNTEAFF. Here the CDR3 DNA reads TGTGCCAGCAGTGAAGCACGATTGCGGTTGAACACTGAAGCTTTCTTT.

V gene TRBV5-6 combines with J gene TRBJ2-5, with D tentatively TRBD1 (5 bases). The length of the CDR3 is 12 residues. Germline V gives CDR1 SGHDT, CDR2 YYEEEE. V lost 5 bases and J lost 3, with 8 bases in between. This CDR3 is CASRGAKETQYF. For the CDR3, the DNA is TGTGCCAGCAGAGGGGCGAAAGAGACCCAGTACTTC.

This rearrangement joins TRBV9 to TRBJ2-7; 12 bases agree with TRBD2. The CDR3 spans 14 residues. Germline V lookup: CDR1 SGDLS, CDR2 YYNGEE. J gave up 7 bases and V 4 bases, and 6 bases lay outside the gene matches. The CDR3 here is CASSFTSGGQEQYF. DNA of the CDR3: TGTGCCAGCAGCTTCACTAGCGGGGGGCAGGAGCAGTACTTC. Full variable domain (rest looked up from reference TRBV9 and TRBJ2-7): DSGVTQTPKHLITATGQRVTLRCSPRSGDLSVYWYQQSLDQGLQFLIQYYNGEERAKGNILERFSAQQFPDLHSELNLSSLELGDSALYFCASSFTSGGQEQYFGPGTRLTVT.

The V call is TRBV6-6, the J call TRBJ1-1; D may be TRBD1 (6 bases). The CDR3 is made up of 13 amino acids. In germline, CDR1 is MNHNY, CDR2 SVGAGI (reference sequence). Deletions cut 6 bases from V and 10 bases from J, with 18 bases between. CDR3 DNA: TGTGCCAGCAGCCAAGATAGACAGGAGCGAGCTTTCTTT. Residues: CASSQDRQERAFF.

This clone was found once. The genes are TRBV19 and TRBJ1-5; D is unclear. Deletions cut 2 bases from V and 4 bases from J, with 9 bases between. The CDR3 length is 14 residues. The germline gives CDR1 LNHDA, CDR2 SQIVND (reference sequence). CDR3 in DNA: TGTGCCAGTAGTATAATCGCCGGGAATCAGCCCCAGCATTTT. Its protein is CASSIIAGNQPQHF. The full variable domain, its missing parts supplied by reference TRBV19 and TRBJ1-5, is DGGITQSPKYLFRKEGQNVTLSCEQNLNHDAMYWYRQDPGQGLRLIYYSQIVNDFQKGDIAEGYSVSREKKESFPLTVTSAQKNPTAFYLCASSIIAGNQPQHFGDGTRLSIL.

The DNA for the CDR3 is TGTGCCAGCAGCTTGGGAACCGGGACTAGCGGCCAGGAGCAGTTCTTC. Translated, it gives CASSLGTGTSGQEQFF. The chain links TRBV7-6 to TRBJ2-1, with 11 nucleotides matching TRBD2. V gave up 3 bases and J gave up 10 bases; unmatched junction bases: 11. This CDR3 region has 16 residues. The germline CDR1 and CDR2 sequences are SGHVS and FNYEAQ.

The genes are TRBV13 and TRBJ1-1, with TRBD1 as a possible D gene (5 bases). The CDR3 has 16 residues. Germline CDR1 is PRHDT and CDR2 is FYEKMQ (reference sequence). V lost 3 bases to trimming and J lost 3 bases, with 17 bases between them. The CDR3 protein is CASSLAPGRWDTEAFF. Here the CDR3 DNA reads TGTGCCAGCAGCTTGGCCCCAGGGAGGTGGGACACTGAAGCTTTCTTT.

The chain carries TRBV28 and TRBJ1-5, with D perhaps TRBD1 (5 bases). V was shortened by 6 bases and J by 2 bases, with 14 bases between the two germline ends. CDR1 and CDR2 from the germline V gene are MDHEN and SYDVKM. CDR3 length equals 15 residues. The CDR3 DNA is TGTGCCAGCAGCCAAAGGGGATTTGGCAATCAGCCCCAGCATTTT. Encoded protein: CASSQRGFGNQPQHF.

This clone was picked up one time. J is TRBJ2-7 and V is TRBV2; TRBD2 matches at 12 bases. The CDR3 totals 16 residues. Trimming took 3 bases from V and 2 from J; bases not matched to a gene: 5. Germline V gene sequence: CDR1 SNHLY, CDR2 FYNNEI. The CDR3 here is CASSEFLAGGPYEQYF. The CDR3 DNA follows: TGTGCCAGCAGTGAGTTCCTAGCGGGGGGGCCCTACGAGCAGTACTTC.

The rearrangement links TRBV9 to TRBJ2-3; 10 positions match TRBD2. Germline V CDR1 and CDR2: SGDLS, YYNGEE. There are 16 residues in the CDR3. Germline trimming cut 3 bases from V and 4 bases from J; bases unmatched to any gene: 8. CDR3 loop: CASSENSGGRADTQYF. CDR3 bases: TGTGCCAGCAGCGAAAATAGCGGGGGGCGCGCAGATACGCAGTATTTT.

The CDR3 region has the DNA TGTGCCAGCTCACCACGGGACAGTAACTATGGCTACACCTTC. As protein: CASSPRDSNYGYTF. The rearrangement uses TRBV18 and TRBJ1-2, with 7 bases matching TRBD1. The junction had 0 bases not matched to a gene; V was cut back by 1 base and J by 1 base. This CDR3 has 14 residues. Germline V gene data show CDR1 as KGHSH and CDR2 as LQKENI. Full variable domain (remainder filled in from reference TRBV18 and TRBJ1-2): NAGVMQNPRHLVRRRGQEARLRCSPMKGHSHVYWYRQLPEEGLKFMVYLQKENIIDESGMPKERFSAEFPKEGPSILRIQQVVRGDSAAYFCASSPRDSNYGYTFGSGTRLTVV.

The rearrangement uses TRBV19 and TRBJ2-5, with 7 bases lining up with TRBD1. The V gene's germline CDR1 is LNHDA and CDR2 SQIVND (reference sequence). V was clipped by 5 bases and J by 1 base; unmatched bases: 4. The CDR3 spans 14 residues. CDR3 sequence (DNA): TGTGCCAGTAGTCCTGAGGGGGCCCAAGAGACCCAGTACTTC. Its translation: CASSPEGAQETQYF.

This clone turned up a few times. The V and J genes are TRBV6-1 and TRBJ2-3, with TRBD1 matching over 9 bases. The CDR3 totals 15 residues. Germline CDR1 reads MNHNS; CDR2 reads SASEGT. Trimming cost V 4 bases and J 1 base; bases outside gene matches: 3. CDR3 DNA sequence: TGTGCCAGCAGTGGTTGGACAGGGGGCACAGATACGCAGTATTTT. Amino acids: CASSGWTGGTDTQYF.

The CDR3 nucleotides read TGCGCCAGCAGCGTAACTAGCGGGGGGGCCTACGAGCAGTACTTC. Translation: CASSVTSGGAYEQYF. The V call is TRBV5-1, the J call TRBJ2-7, with 13 nucleotides matching TRBD2. CDR1 is SGHRS and CDR2 is YFSETQ in the germline V gene. The CDR3 is 15 amino acids. With V trimmed by 4 bases and J by 2 bases, 3 bases remained unmatched.